The 13 T cell receptor beta chains reported below all come from one sample, sequenced in a study of blood T cell repertoires in COVID-19. The data were produced by immunoSEQ multiplex PCR, yet TCRdb's version contains in-frame clones alone and is incomplete. The sample records 200,000 to 250,000 clones, approximately 80% being singletons. Specimen: peripheral blood. The origin of the receptors is a woman of 80 years or more with COVID-19, enrolled during active disease.

The chain has TRBV12-3 or TRBV12-4 and TRBJ1-2; unclear D gene. The CDR3 has 13 residues. Trimming removed 6 bases from V and 8 bases from J, with 16 bases in between. The CDR3 sequence: CASSRGRESGYTF. CDR3 in DNA: TGTGCCAGCAGCCGCGGGAGGGAGTCGGGCTACACCTTC.

The CDR3 spells CATSRDRANQPQHF. Here the CDR3 DNA reads TGTGCCACCAGCAGGGACAGGGCTAATCAGCCCCAGCATTTT. V gene TRBV15 combines with J gene TRBJ1-5; the match to TRBD1 covers 8 bases. The CDR3 extends over 14 amino acids. Germline trimming cut 3 bases from V and 4 bases from J; bases unmatched to any gene: 2. The germline V gene has CDR1 LNHNV and CDR2 YYDKDF (reference sequence).

V is TRBV5-1 and J is TRBJ2-5; maybe TRBD2 (5 bases). There are 13 residues in the CDR3. Germline V lookup: CDR1 SGHRS, CDR2 YFSETQ. V shed 4 bases and J shed 4 bases, with 11 bases lying between them. CDR3 in DNA: TGCGCCAGCAGCCCGGAGGTGGTAGAGACCCAGTACTTC. It is translated as CASSPEVVETQYF.

This sequence joins TRBV4-1 and TRBJ2-1; a weak D match, TRBD2 (6 bases). The germline V gene has CDR1 MGHRA and CDR2 YSYEKL. The germline V and J ends were trimmed by 0 bases and 1 base, with 7 bases remaining between them. CDR3 length: 15 amino acids. The CDR3: CASSQDSGSYNEQFF. In DNA form, the CDR3 reads TGCGCCAGCAGCCAAGATAGCGGTTCCTACAATGAGCAGTTCTTC.

The genes are TRBV19 and TRBJ1-2; 9 bases are shared with TRBD1. The CDR3 consists of 14 residues. The V gene end was trimmed by 5 bases and the J gene end by 4 bases; junction bases not matched to a gene: 5. Germline V gives CDR1 LNHDA, CDR2 SQIVND (reference sequence). DNA of the CDR3: TGTGCCAGTAGTCGGACAGGGGCTCCCTATGGCTACACCTTC. Protein: CASSRTGAPYGYTF. The full variable domain, with the rest looked up from reference TRBV19 and TRBJ1-2, is DGGITQSPKYLFRKEGQNVTLSCEQNLNHDAMYWYRQDPGQGLRLIYYSQIVNDFQKGDIAEGYSVSREKKESFPLTVTSAQKNPTAFYLCASSRTGAPYGYTFGSGTRLTVV.

The rearrangement uses TRBV12-3 or TRBV12-4 and TRBJ1-1; TRBD1 might be the D (5 bases). Between the trimmed V and J ends, which lost 4 bases and 0 bases, there was a span of 6 bases. The CDR3 runs to 13 residues. CDR3 residues: CASSSDMNTEAFF. The CDR3 nucleotides are TGTGCCAGCAGTTCGGACATGAACACTGAAGCTTTCTTT.

J is TRBJ1-5 and V is TRBV24-1; TRBD1 agrees at 7 bases. This CDR3 region has 15 residues. Germline lookup yields CDR1 KGHDR and CDR2 SFDVKD. V was pared by 4 bases and J by 7 bases, with 9 bases of the junction left unmatched. Here the CDR3 DNA reads TGTGCCACCAGTGACCCTGGGACAGTCCCCCAGCCCCAGCATTTT. It is translated as CATSDPGTVPQPQHF.

This chain connects TRBV24-1 to TRBJ2-3, with 9 bases that match TRBD1. The CDR3 is 16 amino acids. Germline V gene sequence: CDR1 KGHDR, CDR2 SFDVKD. The V gene end was trimmed by 2 bases and the J gene end by 2 bases; junction bases not matched to a gene: 4. Written as DNA, the CDR3 is TGTGCCACCAGTGATTGGACAGGGGTATCCACAGATACGCAGTATTTT. This gives the protein CATSDWTGVSTDTQYF.

There are a few counts of this clone. The rearrangement links TRBV6-5 to TRBJ1-2; maybe TRBD1 (6 bases). CDR3 length: 14 amino acids. The V and J ends lost 4 bases and 3 bases respectively, with 12 bases between them. The V gene's germline CDR1 is MNHEY and CDR2 SVGAGI. In DNA, the CDR3 is TGTGCCAGCAGTTTCGATCCAGGGGACTATGGCTACACCTTC. Amino acid sequence: CASSFDPGDYGYTF.

The genes are TRBV6-5 and TRBJ1-1; 8 nucleotides match TRBD1. In germline, CDR1 is MNHEY, CDR2 SVGAGI. The CDR3 runs to 15 residues. Trimming at V came to 6 bases and at J to 0 bases, leaving 6 bases not matched to a gene. CDR3 in DNA: TGTGCCAGCAGATTCCGACAGGGGCTGAACACTGAAGCTTTCTTT. Amino acids: CASRFRQGLNTEAFF.

This chain uses TRBV5-4 with TRBJ2-6; D ambiguous. The CDR3 has 15 residues. The germline V gene encodes CDR1 SGHNT and CDR2 YYREEE (reference sequence). V lost 4 bases and J lost 0, with 8 bases in between. The CDR3 bases are TGTGCCAGCAGCCAAGCCTACTCTGGGGCCAACGTCCTGACTTTC. Translating gives CASSQAYSGANVLTF.

V usage is TRBV7-3 and J usage is TRBJ2-1; the D gene is possibly TRBD2 (5 bases). V was trimmed by 2 bases and J by 7 bases, leaving 15 bases between them. The V gene's germline CDR1 is SGHTA and CDR2 FQGTGA. CDR3 length equals 15 residues. CDR3 protein: CASSLGLRERNEQFF. The CDR3 DNA follows: TGTGCCAGCAGCTTAGGACTCCGCGAACGAAATGAGCAGTTCTTC. The whole variable domain, remainder taken from reference TRBV7-3 and TRBJ2-1, is GAGVSQTPSNKVTEKGKYVELRCDPISGHTALYWYRQSLGQGPEFLIYFQGTGAADDSGLPNDRFFAVRPEGSVSTLKIQRTERGDSAVYLCASSLGLRERNEQFFGPGTRLTVL.

J is TRBJ1-4 and V is TRBV19; D might be TRBD1 (6 bases). The germline V and J ends were trimmed by 6 bases and 13 bases, with 24 bases remaining between them. This CDR3 is built from 15 residues. In germline, CDR1 is LNHDA, CDR2 SQIVND (reference sequence). The CDR3 is CASSVAQGPVAGLFF. In nucleotides, the CDR3 is TGTGCCAGTAGCGTTGCTCAGGGGCCGGTCGCGGGACTGTTTTTT.